A selection of T cell receptor beta chains follows, all from one sample in a study of control samples from healthy donors and cancer patients. Data came from immunoSEQ multiplex PCR; TCRdb stores just in-frame clones and leaves some out. Of approximately 140,000 clones detected, more than 85% appear once; the ten largest clones hold 4.5% to 6%. Sequenced sample: blood. These receptors were taken from a man between 18 and 29 years old in good health. Both conserved end residues are part of each CDR3. The order of the fields is D gene, V gene, J gene, clone size, CDR3 DNA, CDR3 protein. The D gene is left open where the match is weak. Clone size is stated in some rows and not others, as once, few, many or a class when expanded.

>TRBD1|TRBV2|TRBJ1-1|-
TGTGCCAGCTCGACAGGGATCACTGAAGCTTTCTTT
CASSTGITEAFF
>-|TRBV24-1|TRBJ2-7|-
TGTGCCACCAGTGCAACCGGGACAACCTACGAGCAGTACTTC
CATSATGTTYEQYF
>TRBD2|TRBV19|TRBJ2-5|-
TGTGCCAGTAGTCCCAAGACTAGCGGGGGGGCTGAGACCCAGTACTTC
CASSPKTSGGAETQYF
>-|TRBV6-5|TRBJ1-1|-
TGTGCCAGCAGTTACGGCGGGGATGGGAGCACTGAAGCTTTCTTT
CASSYGGDGSTEAFF
>TRBD1|TRBV5-1|TRBJ2-7|-
TGCGCCAGCAGCTTGGCCGCGGACAGGGGCTACGAGCAGTACTTC
CASSLAADRGYEQYF
>-|TRBV5-1|TRBJ2-7|-
TGCGCCAGCAGCTTGGGGGTCTACGAGCAGTACTTC
CASSLGVYEQYF
>-|TRBV28|TRBJ2-3|-
TGTGCCAGCAGTTTATACGACCTCCCAGATACGCAGTATTTT
CASSLYDLPDTQYF
>-|TRBV5-6|TRBJ1-1|-
TGTGCCAGCAGCAACGTCACTGAAGCTTTCTTT
CASSNVTEAFF
>TRBD1|TRBV7-2|TRBJ2-1|-
TGTGCCAGCAGCCCACAGGGGGACGATGAGCAGTTCTTC
CASSPQGDDEQFF
>-|TRBV2|TRBJ2-2|-
TGTGCCAGTGAAAGGACAGAGCGATACACCGGGGAGCTGTTTTTT
CASERTERYTGELFF
>-|TRBV7-2|TRBJ2-7|-
TGTGCCAGCAGCTTATGGAGGGACGACGAGCAGTACTTC
CASSLWRDDEQYF
>-|TRBV12-3/TRBV12-4|TRBJ1-5|-
TGTGCCAGCAGTTTAGCGGGTGGCCAGCCCCAGCATTTT
CASSLAGGQPQHF
>TRBD1|TRBV11-2|TRBJ1-1|-
TGTGCCAGCAGCTTGGACAGGGGTGAAGCTTTCTTT
CASSLDRGEAFF
>-|TRBV28|TRBJ1-1|-
TGTGCCAGCCTCATGAACACTGAAGCTTTCTTT
CASLMNTEAFF
>TRBD1|TRBV28|TRBJ2-7|-
TGTGCCAGCAGTTTAGAGCGGACAGGGAGGTACGAGCAGTACTTC
CASSLERTGRYEQYF
>-|TRBV27|TRBJ2-7|-
TGTGCCAGCAGTTTAACCAGACCTTCCTACGAGCAGTACTTC
CASSLTRPSYEQYF
>TRBD1|TRBV29-1|TRBJ1-3|-
TGCAGCGTCGGGACAGAAATTCGAAACACCATATATTTT
CSVGTEIRNTIYF
>TRBD1|TRBV4-3|TRBJ2-3|-
TGCGCCAGCAGCCAAGATTTTGGGACAGGGTACACAGATACGCAGTATTTT
CASSQDFGTGYTDTQYF
>-|TRBV7-2|TRBJ2-5|-
TGTGCCAGCAGCTTGGTTCCGCAATGGGCCCAGTACTTC
CASSLVPQWAQYF
>TRBD2|TRBV20-1|TRBJ2-7|-
TGCAGTGCTAGTATCCCTAGCGGGGGGGCCCGGTACGAGCAGTACTTC
CSASIPSGGARYEQYF
>-|TRBV29-1|TRBJ1-1|-
TGCAGCGTTACCGGGCCCCGGACTGAAGCTTTCTTT
CSVTGPRTEAFF
>-|TRBV15|TRBJ1-3|-
TGTGCCACCAGCAGAGAGTACTCTGGAAACACCATATATTTT
CATSREYSGNTIYF
>-|TRBV3-1/TRBV3-2|TRBJ1-4|-
TGTGCCAGCAGCCAAGACGTATTTGCTAATGAAAAACTGTTTTTT
CASSQDVFANEKLFF
>TRBD2|TRBV3-1/TRBV3-2|TRBJ2-1|-
TGTGCCAGCAGTCCATATAGCGGGGGGTACAATGAGCAGTTCTTC
CASSPYSGGYNEQFF
>-|TRBV19|TRBJ2-4|-
TGTGCCAGTAGTCCGGGCCTAGCCAAAAACATTCAGTACTTC
CASSPGLAKNIQYF
>-|TRBV6-1|TRBJ2-7|-
TGTGCCAGCAGTGAAGCCTACGAGCAGTACTTC
CASSEAYEQYF
>-|TRBV4-2|TRBJ2-1|-
TGTGCCAGCAGCCAAGATAGGGGATACACTGAGCAGTTCTTC
CASSQDRGYTEQFF
>-|TRBV19|TRBJ1-5|-
-
CASNFGAGSNQPQHF
>-|TRBV5-1|TRBJ1-4|-
TGCGCCAGCAGCCTGATTTGGGGTAGTAATGAAAAACTGTTTTTT
CASSLIWGSNEKLFF
>TRBD1|TRBV5-1|TRBJ1-4|-
TGCGCCAGCAGCCCAGGACAGGGGACAACTAATGAAAAACTGTTTTTT
CASSPGQGTTNEKLFF
>-|TRBV5-4|TRBJ2-2|once
TGTGCCAGCAGCTCACGAGTTAAGACCGGGGAGCTGTTTTTT
CASSSRVKTGELFF
>-|TRBV4-2|TRBJ2-4|-
TGTGCCAGCAGCCAAGATGGGGGGGGCAACATAAAAAACATTCAGTACTTC
CASSQDGGGNIKNIQYF
>-|TRBV4-2|TRBJ2-2|-
TGTGCCAGCAGCCAAGATTACCCTCGCGGGGAGCTGTTTTTT
CASSQDYPRGELFF
>-|TRBV14|TRBJ1-6|once
TGTGCCAGCAGCCAAGATTTGAATTCACCCCTCCACTTT
CASSQDLNSPLHF
>-|TRBV19|TRBJ1-4|-
TGTGCCAGTAGTATCCAGGGAACTAATGAAAAACTGTTTTTT
CASSIQGTNEKLFF
>-|TRBV5-1|TRBJ2-5|-
TGCGCCAGCAGCTCAAAAGAGACCCAGTACTTC
CASSSKETQYF
>-|TRBV21-1|TRBJ1-4|-
TGTGCCAGCAGCAATAAACATTGGGGACATTGTGGTGAAAAACTGTTTTTT
CASSNKHWGHCGEKLFF
>TRBD1|TRBV6-5|TRBJ2-7|-
TGTGCCAGCCGGAACGACAGGGTGTCCTACGAGCAGTACTTC
CASRNDRVSYEQYF
>TRBD2|TRBV5-6|TRBJ2-7|-
TGTGCCAGCAGCCTGCTAGCGGGAGTCTACGAGCAGTACTTC
CASSLLAGVYEQYF
>TRBD1|TRBV18|TRBJ1-5|-
TGTGCCAGCTCACCAGTCGGGACAGGGAATCAGCCCCAGCATTTT
CASSPVGTGNQPQHF
>-|TRBV19|TRBJ1-3|-
TGTGCCAGTACCACTATGGACGAGAAAGACACCATATATTTT
CASTTMDEKDTIYF